Presented here are 30 T cell receptor beta chains from one specimen sequenced in a study of shared clonotypes between healthy human individuals. Profiled with immunoSEQ multiplex PCR; TCRdb holds only in-frame clones, not every one. The sample holds some 87,000 clones, 68% seen once. Sequenced input: memory CD8+ T cells sorted from blood. The subset was: CD45RO+ cells pooled with CCR7-negative TemRA cells. These receptors originate from a young man in good health.

The chain employs TRBV6-6 and TRBJ2-7; perhaps TRBD1 as D (8 bases). V was shortened by 8 bases and J by 5 bases, with 19 bases between the two germline ends. CDR3 size: 14 residues. From germline, CDR1 is MNHNY and CDR2 SVGAGI (reference sequence). The CDR3 protein is CASGGVDRANEQYF. The DNA for the CDR3 is TGTGCCAGCGGGGGGGTGGACAGGGCCAACGAGCAGTACTTC.

This sequence joins TRBV15 and TRBJ1-4; the D is unclear. Looked up from germline, CDR1 is LNHNV and CDR2 is YYDKDF (reference sequence). Trimming stripped 1 base from V and 6 bases from J, with 6 bases between. CDR3 length: 13 residues. The CDR3 sequence: CATSRGPDEKLFF. The CDR3 bases are TGTGCCACCAGCAGAGGTCCAGATGAAAAACTGTTTTTT.

This clone was recorded only once. The chain employs TRBV5-6 and TRBJ2-1, with D uncertain. Trimming removed 2 bases at V and 7 bases at J, with 16 bases between. This CDR3 contains 15 residues. CDR1 SGHDT and CDR2 YYEEEE come from the germline V gene. DNA for the CDR3: TGTGCCAGCAGCTTAGACTTCCTCCTCGGGAATGAGCAGTTCTTC. Amino acids: CASSLDFLLGNEQFF.

V usage is TRBV5-8 and J usage is TRBJ1-1, with 8 bases lining up with TRBD1. The CDR3 spans 14 residues. The V segment lost 4 bases and the J segment 6 bases; nucleotides outside the gene matches: 8. Germline-derived CDR1 and CDR2 are SGHTS and YDEGEE. CDR3 DNA: TGTGCCAGCAGCACCCGGACAGGGAGGCCTGAAGCTTTCTTT. This codes for CASSTRTGRPEAFF.

For the CDR3, the DNA is TGTGCCAGTAGTATCCCCGCGGGAGGGCGAGAGCAGTACTTC. It yields the protein CASSIPAGGREQYF. The genes are TRBV19 and TRBJ2-7; 9 bases fit TRBD2. This CDR3 has 14 amino acids. In germline, CDR1 is LNHDA, CDR2 SQIVND (reference sequence). J gave up 7 bases and V 3 bases, and 7 bases lay outside the gene matches.

This rearrangement joins TRBV11-2 to TRBJ2-7, with 7 bases identical to TRBD2. V lost 3 bases and J lost 3; bases outside the gene matches: 11. CDR3 length: 16 residues. CDR1 is SGHAT and CDR2 is FQNNGV in the germline V gene. The CDR3: CASSLTSAGAFYEQYF. In nucleotides, the CDR3 is TGTGCCAGCAGCTTGACCTCTGCGGGAGCTTTCTACGAGCAGTACTTC.

This clone was seen only a few times. V gene TRBV19 combines with J gene TRBJ2-2; D is possibly TRBD1 or TRBD2 (5 bases each). With 5 bases removed from V and 5 bases from J, the gap between germline ends came to 18 bases. Germline-derived CDR1 and CDR2 are LNHDA and SQIVND (reference sequence). CDR3 length: 16 amino acids. The CDR3 reads CASSEGSGTGTGELFF. CDR3 DNA sequence: TGTGCCAGTAGTGAGGGGTCGGGAACGGGGACCGGGGAGCTGTTTTTT.

This chain uses TRBV13 with TRBJ1-1; unclear D gene. CDR3 length: 13 amino acids. The germline V and J ends were trimmed by 4 bases and 1 base, with 7 bases remaining between them. Germline CDR1 is PRHDT and CDR2 is FYEKMQ (reference sequence). The CDR3 spells CASSSTANTEAFF. The CDR3 DNA reads TGTGCCAGCAGCTCTACAGCGAACACTGAAGCTTTCTTT.

This rearrangement joins TRBV28 to TRBJ1-5; D unclear. Germline CDR1 is MDHEN and CDR2 is SYDVKM. There are 14 residues in the CDR3. With 5 bases removed from V and 9 bases from J, the gap between germline ends came to 17 bases. Here the CDR3 DNA reads TGTGCCAGCAGTCCCTGGGTCGGCGGGATGCCCCAGCATTTT. Translation gives CASSPWVGGMPQHF.

The chain recombines TRBV7-9 with TRBJ2-7; TRBD2 agrees at 10 bases. V shed 5 bases and J 4 bases; nucleotides not matched to a gene: 5. The length of the CDR3 is 14 residues. Per germline, CDR1 SEHNR and CDR2 FQNEAQ (reference sequence). The CDR3 DNA is TGTGCCAGCAGCAAAGCGGGAGGGACTTACGAGCAGTACTTC. Translating it yields CASSKAGGTYEQYF. The full variable domain, rest sourced from reference TRBV7-9 and TRBJ2-7, is DTGVSQNPRHKITKRGQNVTFRCDPISEHNRLYWYRQTLGQGPEFLTYFQNEAQLEKSRLLSDRFSAERPKGSFSTLEIQRTEQGDSAMYLCASSKAGGTYEQYFGPGTRLTVT.

The chain uses TRBV7-4 and TRBJ1-4; possibly TRBD1 for D (6 bases). Germline values: CDR1 SGHVT, CDR2 SQSDAQ. There are 12 residues in the CDR3. V was pared by 6 bases and J by 7 bases, with 9 bases between. For the CDR3, the DNA is TGTGCCAGCAGTTTACAGGGTGAAAAACTGTTTTTT. It is translated as CASSLQGEKLFF.

This chain joins TRBV30 and TRBJ2-1; 7 bases fit TRBD2. The length of the CDR3 is 15 residues. The germline V gene encodes CDR1 GTSNPN and CDR2 SVGIG (reference sequence). Trimming took 0 bases from V and 5 from J; bases not matched to a gene: 7. In nucleotides, the CDR3 is TGTGCCTGGAGTGTACGGGGGGTAGCGGACAATGAGCAGTTCTTC. Encoded protein: CAWSVRGVADNEQFF.

This clone turned up a few times. This specimen includes other DNA sequences encoding the same CDR3. The chain joins TRBV10-3 to TRBJ1-1; D gene ambiguous. Looked up from germline, CDR1 is ENHRY and CDR2 is SYGVKD. The CDR3 length is 14 residues. Trimming left V 0 bases short and J 1 base short, with 6 bases between. In nucleotides, the CDR3 is TGTGCCATCAGTGAGTCAATGACGAACACTGAAGCTTTCTTT. It codes for CAISESMTNTEAFF.

At least ten counts were recorded for this clone. This sequence joins TRBV27 and TRBJ1-1; D is possibly TRBD1 (5 bases). Germline CDR1 MNHEY, CDR2 SMNVEV (reference sequence). Trimming took off 2 bases at V and 1 base at J, with 8 bases between the two ends. The CDR3 covers 14 residues. The CDR3 DNA reads as TGTGCCAGCAGTTTACAGGGTAGGAACACTGAAGCTTTCTTT. Translating it yields CASSLQGRNTEAFF.

About this clone itself: Germline is not matched at one junction end, which may reflect a read error. V is TRBV7-2 and J is TRBJ1-2; D not certain. The germline V gene encodes CDR1 SGHTA and CDR2 FQGNSA. This CDR3 comprises 13 residues. In DNA, the CDR3 is TGTGCCAGCAGCTTAGAGGTCCGCCTTATCCCCCTTTTC. Protein product: CASSLEVRLIPLF.

J is TRBJ2-5 and V is TRBV5-4, with D perhaps TRBD1 (6 bases). Germline CDR1 is SGHNT and CDR2 is YYREEE (reference sequence). The CDR3 length is 14 residues. V was trimmed by 0 bases and J by 4 bases, leaving 10 bases between them. Here the CDR3 reads CASSLERGGETQYF. The CDR3 coding sequence is TGTGCCAGCAGCTTGGAACGAGGGGGAGAGACCCAGTACTTC.

The rearrangement uses TRBV19 and TRBJ2-1; TRBD2 matches at 8 bases. Trimming removed 7 bases from V and 5 bases from J; junction bases left unmatched: 19. The CDR3 consists of 18 residues. Per germline, CDR1 LNHDA and CDR2 SQIVND (reference sequence). This CDR3 is CASNGWISSGGTDNEQFF. CDR3 nucleotides: TGTGCCAGTAATGGGTGGATTTCGAGCGGGGGTACCGACAATGAGCAGTTCTTC.

This clone was picked up a small number of times. The chain uses TRBV11-2 and TRBJ2-3; perhaps TRBD1 as D (6 bases). The V end was cut by 1 base, the J end by 4 bases, with 12 bases between. The CDR3 consists of 15 residues. Germline CDR1 reads SGHAT; CDR2 reads FQNNGV. CDR3 loop: CASSLVQGPPDTQYF. CDR3 nucleotides: TGTGCCAGCAGCTTAGTACAGGGTCCCCCAGATACGCAGTATTTT.

In nucleotides, the CDR3 is TGCGCCAGCAGCTTGGAAGGGGGCAACTATGGCTACACCTTC. Translated, it gives CASSLEGGNYGYTF. The chain recombines TRBV5-1 with TRBJ1-2; 7 bases are shared with TRBD1. This CDR3 comprises 14 residues. Germline values: CDR1 SGHRS, CDR2 YFSETQ. J lost 2 bases, V lost 0 bases, and 1 base had no gene match.

This chain joins TRBV5-4 and TRBJ1-3; 8 nucleotides line up with TRBD1. Germline V gene lookup returns CDR1 SGHNT and CDR2 YYREEE (reference sequence). This CDR3 is 13 amino acids long. V lost 4 bases and J lost 7; bases outside the gene matches: 4. CDR3 nucleotide sequence: TGTGCCAGCAGCGACCGGACAGGGAACACCATATATTTT. As protein: CASSDRTGNTIYF.

The chain links TRBV5-1 to TRBJ2-7, with TRBD1 matching over 8 bases. J was trimmed by 3 bases and V by 3 bases; bases with no gene match: 11. Per germline, CDR1 SGHRS and CDR2 YFSETQ. This CDR3 has 16 amino acids. CDR3 nucleotides: TGCGCCAGCAGCTGGGACGACAGGGGCCGGATCTACGAGCAGTACTTC. As protein: CASSWDDRGRIYEQYF. Variable domain in full (rest from reference TRBV5-1 and TRBJ2-7): KAGVTQTPRYLIKTRGQQVTLSCSPISGHRSVSWYQQTPGQGLQFLFEYFSETQRNKGNFPGRFSGRQFSNSRSEMNVSTLELGDSALYLCASSWDDRGRIYEQYFGPGTRLTVT.

Only a few counts were recorded for this clone. The rearrangement links TRBV11-2 to TRBJ2-7; no definite D call. The CDR3 length is 13 residues. Trimming took off 3 bases at V and 0 bases at J, with 6 bases between the two ends. Germline lookup yields CDR1 SGHAT and CDR2 FQNNGV. The CDR3: CASSLPSSYEQYF. The CDR3 region has the DNA TGTGCCAGCAGCTTGCCTAGCTCCTACGAGCAGTACTTC.

This clone has a single count. V usage is TRBV29-1 and J usage is TRBJ2-7; the D gene is possibly TRBD1 (5 bases). V lost 0 bases and J lost 0, with 6 bases in between. The CDR3 length is 13 residues. The germline CDR1 and CDR2 sequences are SQVTM and ANQGSEA. Here the CDR3 reads CSVEEDNSYEQYF. CDR3 bases: TGCAGCGTTGAAGAGGACAACTCCTACGAGCAGTACTTC.

The rearrangement links TRBV9 to TRBJ1-3; D gene uncertain. The CDR3 loop spans 14 amino acids. Germline CDR1 reads SGDLS; CDR2 reads YYNGEE. V was trimmed by 5 bases and J by 1 base, leaving 10 bases between them. The chain's CDR3 is CASSPFLSGNTIYF. CDR3 coding DNA: TGTGCCAGCAGTCCTTTCTTGTCTGGAAACACCATATATTTT.

The chain combines TRBV6-5 with TRBJ1-2; a weak D match, TRBD1 (5 bases). This CDR3 has 13 residues. CDR1 and CDR2 from the germline V gene are MNHEY and SVGAGI. Trimming took off 5 bases at V and 4 bases at J, with 11 bases between the two ends. The CDR3 DNA follows: TGTGCCAGCAGTGAAGAGGGGATCTATGGCTACACCTTC. Translated: CASSEEGIYGYTF.

This chain links TRBV5-1 with TRBJ2-1; TRBD2 matches 7 bases. Germline loops: CDR1 SGHRS, CDR2 YFSETQ. V was pared by 4 bases and J by 0 bases, with 16 bases of the junction left unmatched. CDR3 length equals 19 residues. The CDR3 is CASSLVAITRENSYNEQFF. DNA for the CDR3: TGCGCCAGCAGCCTGGTGGCTATAACGCGGGAGAACTCCTACAATGAGCAGTTCTTC.

The chain employs TRBV6-6 and TRBJ1-5, with 7 bases lining up with TRBD1. The CDR3 extends over 16 amino acids. Germline CDR1 and CDR2: MNHNY and SVGAGI (reference sequence). V trimming: 5 bases; J trimming: 0 bases; junction bases outside the gene matches: 7. CDR3 sequence: CASSQLRQGSNQPQHF. CDR3 DNA: TGTGCCAGCAGTCAACTTCGACAGGGTAGCAATCAGCCCCAGCATTTT.

The chain combines TRBV7-6 with TRBJ1-6, with a tentative D call TRBD1 (6 bases). V was trimmed by 1 base and J by 4 bases, leaving 17 bases between them. Germline V gives CDR1 SGHVS, CDR2 FNYEAQ. The CDR3 sequence is 18 residues long. The CDR3 DNA follows: TGTGCCAGCAGCTTAGAGGGGAACAGGGTTCCTTATAATTCACCCCTCCACTTT. As protein: CASSLEGNRVPYNSPLHF.

The genes are TRBV27 and TRBJ1-5; TRBD1 is a possible D gene (5 bases). Trimming took 9 bases from V and 2 from J, leaving 11 bases between them. The CDR3 is 13 residues long. Per germline, CDR1 MNHEY and CDR2 SMNVEV (reference sequence). The CDR3 loop is CASRGVGNQPQHF. CDR3 nucleotide sequence: TGTGCCAGTCGAGGGGTTGGCAATCAGCCCCAGCATTTT.

This rearrangement joins TRBV6-1 to TRBJ1-5; 9 bases are a match to TRBD1. Losses at the gene ends were 4 bases for V and 6 bases for J; bases not matched to a gene: 7. Germline V lookup: CDR1 MNHNS, CDR2 SASEGT. The CDR3 is made up of 15 amino acids. The CDR3 reads CASSASGTGFQPQHF. CDR3 sequence (DNA): TGTGCCAGCAGTGCTTCCGGGACAGGGTTTCAGCCCCAGCATTTT.